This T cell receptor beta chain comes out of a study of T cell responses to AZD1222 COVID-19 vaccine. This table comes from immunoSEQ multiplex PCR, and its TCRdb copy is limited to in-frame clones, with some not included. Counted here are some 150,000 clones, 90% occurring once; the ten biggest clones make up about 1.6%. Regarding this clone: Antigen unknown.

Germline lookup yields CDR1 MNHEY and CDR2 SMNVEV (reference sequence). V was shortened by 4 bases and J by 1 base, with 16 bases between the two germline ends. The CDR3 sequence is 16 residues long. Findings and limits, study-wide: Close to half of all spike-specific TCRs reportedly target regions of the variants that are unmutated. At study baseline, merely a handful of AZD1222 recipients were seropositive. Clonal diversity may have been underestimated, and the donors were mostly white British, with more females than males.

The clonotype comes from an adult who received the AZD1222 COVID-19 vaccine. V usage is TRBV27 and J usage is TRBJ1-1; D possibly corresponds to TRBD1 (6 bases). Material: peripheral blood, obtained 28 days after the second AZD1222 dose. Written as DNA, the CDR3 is TGTGCCAGCAGTTCCTACCGTTGGACAGCGAACACTGAAGCTTTCTTT. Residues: CASSSYRWTANTEAFF.